The clone carrying this TCR beta chain was detected many times. Its specificity is not known. This record comes from a study of T cell repertoires in cytomegalovirus infection. Overall study: Indications came from public TCR beta signatures; they pointed to CMV infection and to a matching HLA type.

Per germline, CDR1 SGHRS and CDR2 YFSETQ. The CDR3 loop spans 17 amino acids. Unmatched junction bases numbered 13, after V lost 3 bases and J lost 5 bases. Study observations and caveats: The cumulative frequency of public TCR beta families identified carriers of CMV plus the relevant HLA. Clonotype analysis showed dominance of the ex vivo response by HLA-C-restricted CMV-specific TCR beta clonotypes.

TCRdb ran MiXCR on the reads and lists one entry per CDR3 protein. The top ten hold around 6.5% of the sample, which has roughly 230,000 distinct CDR3 sequences, 6% to 8% seen once. The TCR originated in a human donor in good health (CMV status not recorded). Some clones in this sample may be carry-over from other donors' samples. The chain is built from TRBV5-1 and TRBJ2-3; 9 nucleotides agree with TRBD1. Specimen: PBMCs. The CDR3 DNA follows: TGCGCCAGCAGCTCCCTTCAAGTGGGACAGGGCGTAGATACGCAGTATTTT. Protein product: CASSSLQVGQGVDTQYF. Complete variable domain (other parts from reference TRBV5-1 and TRBJ2-3): KAGVTQTPRYLIKTRGQQVTLSCSPISGHRSVSWYQQTPGQGLQFLFEYFSETQRNKGNFPGRFSGRQFSNSRSEMNVSTLELGDSALYLCASSSLQVGQGVDTQYFGPGTRLTVL.